This T cell receptor (beta chain) was identified in a study of T cells in Graves' hyperthyroidism and ophthalmopathy (dated by TCRdb to about 2019). Turning to the overall study: Peripheral blood was collected at initial diagnosis, before any treatment. To identify distinguishing TCR V-J signatures, a discovery cohort of 90 to 100 patients was used, comprising 43 with Graves' ophthalmopathy and around 57 with stable Graves' hyperthyroidism. Prospective prediction of ophthalmopathy was tested in an independent validation cohort of some 20 hyperthyroidism patients and 17 patients who later progressed to ophthalmopathy. The 90 or so discovery patients were randomly split 7:3 into training and test sets. In addition, the study compared T-cell repertoires in thyroid tissue and in blood from 6 or 7 Graves' hyperthyroidism patients. After sampling, hyperthyroidism patients received methimazole starting at 30 mg daily, and ophthalmopathy patients received high-dose intravenous methylprednisolone. TCR Vbeta CDR3 sequencing of fewer than 150 peripheral blood samples (43 ophthalmopathy, some 75 hyperthyroidism and roughly 17 progressor patients) is reported in the paper. Broader findings and caveats from the paper: In cross-validation, a model built on a 13 V-J signature told ophthalmopathy apart from stable hyperthyroidism with roughly 87% sensitivity and roughly 82% specificity, and in testing the same model reached 80%/75%. Most expanded thyroid clonotypes (frequency above 0.001) were also found in blood, which suggests that blood repertoires may mirror thyroid immune responses. In validation, the model predicted progression to ophthalmopathy a median of roughly 6.2 months before onset, with roughly 71% sensitivity and just under 75% specificity. Sample size was not statistically predetermined, and investigators were not blinded to group allocation.

TCR beta CDR3 regions were amplified from RNA transcripts. A first-round RT-PCR of the TCR CDR3 used the HTBI primer set with the Qiagen OneStep RT-PCR kit. A second multiplex PCR round built the libraries, followed by size selection and purification. The libraries were sequenced on an Illumina HiSeq2000 using paired-end 100 bp reads. In the source study's methods: SOAPnuke was used to process the raw data, removing reads that contained adapters or uncalled bases, had a mean Phred below 15, or lacked an exact match to the constant primer or identifier. COPE v1.2.5 was used to merge the high-quality paired reads, and each unique nucleotide sequence was defined as a clonotype. MiTCR v1.1 was used to align clonotypes to the IMGT TRBV, TRBD and TRBJ reference segments. The analysis was restricted to V-J combinations with a frequency above 0.0001, which together covered 99.2% of the repertoires. The TCS score was defined as F50 (clonal expansion) divided by E x V (chaos), with BLOSUM62-based TCRdist calculated between CDR3 peptides within each V-J. Welch's t-statistics and random forest reduced 500 to 650 V-J features to roughly 13, which were used in a naive Bayes classifier (R e1071). Thyroid-blood repertoire similarity was quantified with the Morisita-Horn index. TCRdb ran its own pipeline on the public reads, namely fastp trimming at Q25 and MiXCR clone calling, and kept in-frame beta chains. Rows with one shared CDR3 protein collapse into an entry with the most common genes and DNA. TCRdb, not the original authors, processed these V and J calls. This sample is represented by fewer than 750,000 distinct CDR3 sequences; about 15% of them were singletons. The ten largest account for 3.5% to 4.5% of the sample.

Moderately to severely active disease, a Clinical Activity Score of at least 3, a NOSPECS grade of at least 4, and a duration under 3 months were present in ophthalmopathy patients. Patients with uncontrolled infections, other autoimmune diseases, pregnancy or lactation were excluded. Clinical symptoms, serum thyroxine and TRAb, thyroid ultrasound, and orbital computed tomography formed the basis for the diagnoses. PBMCs were separated from 8 to 10 ml of fresh peripheral blood using Ficoll-Paque density gradient centrifugation. Trizol reagent was used to extract total RNA, and RNA quality was then checked on an Agilent 2100 Bioanalyzer. This clonotype was observed a few times. Its antigen target is currently unknown. Base qualities are not provided; no much larger clone lies one nucleotide away. From the cysteine through the phenylalanine, the CDR3 covers 13 amino acids. This entry keeps only the CDR3 DNA: 39 bases, framed from base 1. CDR1 and CDR2 (SGHVS, FQNEAQ) derive from the germline V gene. V and J are truncated by 3 bases and 5 bases respectively, leaving an intervening sequence of 11 bases.

The receptor was derived from a woman aged 40 to 50 with Graves' ophthalmopathy. Material: blood. The chain uses TRBV7-8 and TRBJ2-7, and the D gene may be TRBD1, 6 bases matching. The CDR3 reads as follows: CASSFQGLDEQYF. The DNA is as follows: TGTGCCAGCAGCTTCCAGGGGCTCGACGAGCAGTACTTC.